Shown below are 7 T cell receptor beta chains from a single sample sequenced in a study of T cell changes during pregnancy in multiple sclerosis. Generated by immunoSEQ multiplex PCR, the TCRdb table keeps only in-frame clones and is missing some. Here the sample spans roughly 54,000 clones, about 90% being singletons. Source: CD4+ T cells from peripheral blood mononuclear cells, taken after pregnancy. All receptors derive from a female donor with multiple sclerosis, enrolled in a pregnancy study.

The chain joins TRBV25-1 to TRBJ1-3; the match to TRBD1 covers 9 bases. The CDR3 loop spans 15 amino acids. V trimming: 4 bases; J trimming: 3 bases; junction bases outside the gene matches: 4. The germline gives CDR1 MGHDK, CDR2 SYGVNS. The CDR3 region is CASSAGTGYGNTIYF. In DNA, the CDR3 is TGTGCCAGCAGTGCCGGGACAGGGTATGGAAACACCATATATTTT.

The chain carries TRBV6-4 and TRBJ2-3, with D maybe TRBD1 (6 bases). Germline assignment: CDR1 MRHNA and CDR2 SNTAGT. CDR3 length: 15 amino acids. V lost 6 bases to trimming and J lost 0 bases, with 13 bases between them. The CDR3 coding sequence is TGTGCCAGCAGCCGGGACACAGTAAGCACAGATACGCAGTATTTT. This gives the protein CASSRDTVSTDTQYF.

This chain connects TRBV6-5 to TRBJ2-7, with 8 bases matching TRBD1. CDR1 MNHEY and CDR2 SVGAGI come from the germline V gene. Trimming at V came to 5 bases and at J to 3 bases, leaving 9 bases not matched to a gene. This CDR3 comprises 15 residues. The CDR3 DNA is TGTGCCAGCAGTCCAGCCGGGACAGGACTCTACGAGCAGTACTTC. As protein: CASSPAGTGLYEQYF.

This chain links TRBV9 with TRBJ2-1, with TRBD1 matching over 8 bases. J lost 6 bases, V lost 1 base, and 3 bases had no gene match. This CDR3 has 14 amino acids. Per the germline V gene, CDR1 is SGDLS and CDR2 is YYNGEE. As DNA, the CDR3 is TGTGCCAGCAGCGTACAGGGGGCGATCAATGAGCAGTTCTTC. Its protein is CASSVQGAINEQFF.

The chain is built from TRBV12-5 and TRBJ2-1, with TRBD2 as a possible D gene (6 bases). With 0 bases removed from V and 10 bases from J, the gap between germline ends came to 16 bases. CDR1 and CDR2 (germline): LGHNT, FRNRAP. CDR3 length: 15 residues. The CDR3 DNA follows: TGTGCTAGTGGTTTGGTACGCGGCGGGGAGGTCGAGCAGTTCTTC. As protein: CASGLVRGGEVEQFF.

This sequence joins TRBV29-1 and TRBJ1-2; the D gene is possibly TRBD1 (6 bases). Germline values: CDR1 SQVTM, CDR2 ANQGSEA. CDR3 size: 13 residues. Trimming cost V 6 bases and J 8 bases, with 19 bases left between them. The CDR3 region is CSVPAGVGWGYTF. The CDR3 region has the DNA TGCAGCGTCCCGGCAGGGGTGGGCTGGGGCTACACCTTC.

The chain joins TRBV25-1 to TRBJ2-7; D is unclear. Germline CDR1 is MGHDK and CDR2 is SYGVNS. The CDR3 sequence is 13 residues long. Trimming shortened V by 6 bases and J by 5 bases, and 14 bases separated the two germline ends. CDR3 in DNA: TGTGCCAGCAGCACCGCACCCAGCGACGAGCAGTACTTC. Translating gives CASSTAPSDEQYF.